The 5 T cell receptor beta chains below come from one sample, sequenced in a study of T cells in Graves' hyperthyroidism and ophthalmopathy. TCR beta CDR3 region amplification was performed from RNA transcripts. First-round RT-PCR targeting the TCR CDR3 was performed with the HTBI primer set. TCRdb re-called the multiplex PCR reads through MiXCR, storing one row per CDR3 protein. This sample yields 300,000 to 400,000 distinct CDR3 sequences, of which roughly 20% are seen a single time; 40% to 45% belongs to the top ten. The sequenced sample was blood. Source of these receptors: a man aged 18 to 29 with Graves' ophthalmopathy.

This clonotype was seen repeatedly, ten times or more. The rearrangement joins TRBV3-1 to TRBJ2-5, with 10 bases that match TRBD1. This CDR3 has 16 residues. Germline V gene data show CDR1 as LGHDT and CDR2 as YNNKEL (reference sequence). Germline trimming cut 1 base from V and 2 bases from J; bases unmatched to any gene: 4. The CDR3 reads CASSQGRTGGQETQYF. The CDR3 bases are TGTGCCAGCAGCCAAGGTCGGACAGGGGGACAAGAGACCCAGTACTTC.

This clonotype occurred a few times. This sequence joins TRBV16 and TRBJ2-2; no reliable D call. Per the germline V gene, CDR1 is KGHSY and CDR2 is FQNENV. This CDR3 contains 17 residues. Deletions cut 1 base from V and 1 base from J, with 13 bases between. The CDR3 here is CASSQWSRLVNTGELFF. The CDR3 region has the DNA TGTGCCAGCAGCCAATGGAGTCGGCTAGTGAACACCGGGGAGCTGTTTTTT. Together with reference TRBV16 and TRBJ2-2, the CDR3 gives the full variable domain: GEEVAQTPKHLVRGEGQKAKLYCAPIKGHSYVFWYQQVLKNEFKFLISFQNENVFDETGMPKERFSAKCLPNSPCSLEIQATKLEDSAVYFCASSQWSRLVNTGELFFGEGSRLTVL.

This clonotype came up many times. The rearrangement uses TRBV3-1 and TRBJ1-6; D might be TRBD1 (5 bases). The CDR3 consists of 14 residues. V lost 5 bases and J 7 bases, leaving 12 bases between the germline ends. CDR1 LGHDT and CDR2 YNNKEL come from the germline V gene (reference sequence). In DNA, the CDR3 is TGTGCCAGCAGCGCTCGGGGCGCAAATTCACCCCTCCACTTT. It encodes CASSARGANSPLHF.

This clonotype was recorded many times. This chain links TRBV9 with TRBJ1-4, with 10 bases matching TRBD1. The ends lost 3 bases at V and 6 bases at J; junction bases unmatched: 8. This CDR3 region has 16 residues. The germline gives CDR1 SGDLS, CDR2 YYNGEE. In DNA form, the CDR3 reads TGTGCCAGCAGCGCCCGAGGCGGGACAGGGGATGAAAAACTGTTTTTT. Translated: CASSARGGTGDEKLFF.

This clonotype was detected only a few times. The DNA for the CDR3 is TGCGCCAGCAGCTGGACAGGGGGGGGGCATCAGCCCCAGCATTTT. As protein: CASSWTGGGHQPQHF. The rearrangement uses TRBV5-1 and TRBJ1-5, with 10 bases fitting TRBD1. V shed 3 bases, J shed 5 bases, and the junction held 5 bases outside the gene matches. This CDR3 is 15 amino acids long. Germline loops: CDR1 SGHRS, CDR2 YFSETQ.